Here is one TCR beta chain with its context. Its antigen remains unknown. This specimen belongs to a study of vaccination and CD4 T cells after COVID-19. For the study at large: Sampling that followed vaccination took place a median approximately 72 days after dose two, within a range of 14 to 241.

This CDR3 comprises 15 residues. The Oncomine TCR Beta short-read assay sequenced DNA from cultured CD4+ T cells. In TCRdb, the PCR reads were re-called with MiXCR into one record per CDR3 protein. Found here are some 12,000 distinct CDR3 sequences, roughly 61% of them singletons; the top ten hold approximately 10%. Regarding treatment: approximately nine-day PBMC culture with coronavirus spike peptide pools or control peptides (ViraFEST assay). V and J are TRBV21-1 and TRBJ1-2. TRBV21-1 is described as a pseudogene. The origin of this receptor is a human donor who had recovered from COVID-19. The sample here was CD4+ T cells from blood, cultured in vitro, taken before SARS-CoV-2 vaccination. In DNA form, the CDR3 reads TGTGCCAGCAGCCTCCGGACTCCTACCTACTATGGCTACACCTTC. Encoded protein: CASSLRTPTYYGYTF.